This entry lists 21 T cell receptor beta chains sequenced from one sample in a study of control samples from healthy donors and cancer patients. The data were produced by immunoSEQ multiplex PCR, yet TCRdb's version contains in-frame clones alone and is incomplete. The sample includes 150,000 to 200,000 clones, just over 90% of them seen just once. The sample comprised blood. The receptors originated from a man aged 25 to 45 in good health.

V gene TRBV19 combines with J gene TRBJ2-1, with D perhaps TRBD1 (5 bases). The length of the CDR3 is 15 residues. Germline V gene sequence: CDR1 LNHDA, CDR2 SQIVND (reference sequence). V lost 7 bases to trimming and J lost 1 base, with 14 bases between them. CDR3 sequence (DNA): TGTGCCAGTACTTTGACAGATGGTTCCTACAATGAGCAGTTCTTC. It translates to CASTLTDGSYNEQFF.

The chain recombines TRBV7-9 with TRBJ1-1; 10 nucleotides line up with TRBD1. Trimming at V came to 4 bases and at J to 0 bases, leaving 2 bases not matched to a gene. Germline values: CDR1 SEHNR, CDR2 FQNEAQ (reference sequence). There are 15 residues in the CDR3. CDR3: CASSWGQGLNTEAFF. Written as DNA, the CDR3 is TGTGCCAGCAGCTGGGGACAGGGGTTGAACACTGAAGCTTTCTTT.

The rearrangement links TRBV7-8 to TRBJ2-5, with 8 bases lining up with TRBD2. Trimming took 4 bases from V and 0 from J; bases not matched to a gene: 4. This CDR3 comprises 15 residues. The germline V gene encodes CDR1 SGHVS and CDR2 FQNEAQ. CDR3 DNA: TGTGCCAGCAGCTCCAGCGGGGGCTACCAAGAGACCCAGTACTTC. Its translation: CASSSSGGYQETQYF.

The chain combines TRBV19 with TRBJ2-4; D gene ambiguous. V shed 6 bases and J shed 0 bases, with 18 bases lying between them. Per the germline V gene, CDR1 is LNHDA and CDR2 is SQIVND (reference sequence). The CDR3 loop spans 17 amino acids. CDR3 amino acids: CASSIHRVTLAKNIQYF. In DNA, the CDR3 is TGTGCCAGTAGCATACATCGGGTTACCCTAGCCAAAAACATTCAGTACTTC.

The rearrangement links TRBV5-4 to TRBJ2-7; 12 nucleotides align to TRBD2. V gave up 0 bases and J gave up 7 bases; unmatched junction bases: 5. The CDR3 extends over 15 amino acids. Germline CDR1 SGHNT, CDR2 YYREEE (reference sequence). CDR3: CASSLGLAGGPEQYF. The CDR3 DNA reads as TGTGCCAGCAGCTTGGGTCTAGCGGGAGGGCCGGAGCAGTACTTC.

The V and J genes are TRBV6-2 or TRBV6-3 and TRBJ2-5; 8 bases match TRBD1. There are 17 residues in the CDR3. J was trimmed by 5 bases and V by 2 bases; bases with no gene match: 13. Germline assignment: CDR1 MNHEY and CDR2 SVGEGT. The CDR3 DNA reads as TGTGCCAGCAGTTACCAAGGACAGGGCCGGGGGAAGGAGACCCAGTACTTC. Encoded protein: CASSYQGQGRGKETQYF.

V and J are TRBV18 and TRBJ2-7; 11 nucleotides line up with TRBD1. This CDR3 is built from 14 residues. Germline lookup yields CDR1 KGHSH and CDR2 LQKENI. Unmatched junction bases numbered 2, after V lost 4 bases and J lost 3 bases. CDR3 bases: TGTGCCAGCTCACTGGGACAGGGGGGCTACGAGCAGTACTTC. This sequence encodes CASSLGQGGYEQYF.

The rearrangement uses TRBV14 and TRBJ2-7; no firm D call. Germline CDR1 is SGHDN and CDR2 is FVKESK. Trimming stripped 4 bases from V and 0 bases from J, with 10 bases between. The CDR3 extends over 14 amino acids. Here the CDR3 reads CASSLRVPSYEQYF. The CDR3 DNA sequence: TGTGCCAGCAGCCTCCGAGTCCCCTCCTACGAGCAGTACTTC.

V usage is TRBV7-2 and J usage is TRBJ2-1, with D perhaps matching TRBD1 or TRBD2 (5 bases each). The CDR3 has 14 residues. The ends were cut back, 2 bases at V and 9 bases at J, with 14 bases in the middle. Looked up from germline, CDR1 is SGHTA and CDR2 is FQGNSA. The CDR3 region is CASSLMARGSEQFF. Here the CDR3 DNA reads TGTGCCAGCAGCTTAATGGCGAGGGGAAGTGAGCAGTTCTTC.

The chain joins TRBV2 to TRBJ2-3, with 12 bases aligning to TRBD2. This CDR3 has 17 residues. Looked up from germline, CDR1 is SNHLY and CDR2 is FYNNEI. J lost 0 bases, V lost 4 bases, and 5 bases had no gene match. CDR3 DNA: TGTGCCAGCAGTGCCCGCGGACTAGCGGGGAGCACAGATACGCAGTATTTT. Protein: CASSARGLAGSTDTQYF.

The gene calls are TRBV15 and TRBJ1-5; D perhaps matches TRBD1 (6 bases). Germline lookup yields CDR1 LNHNV and CDR2 YYDKDF (reference sequence). The CDR3 is 18 residues long. Between the trimmed V and J ends, which lost 0 bases and 4 bases, there was a span of 19 bases. For the CDR3, the DNA is TGTGCCACCAGCAGAGATCCCCTGGGCAGGGGACGAAATCAGCCCCAGCATTTT. This translates into CATSRDPLGRGRNQPQHF.

The rearrangement links TRBV6-2 or TRBV6-3 to TRBJ2-7; 13 bases are shared with TRBD2. The junction had 3 bases not matched to a gene; V was cut back by 5 bases and J by 5 bases. The CDR3 is 14 residues long. From germline, CDR1 is MNHEY and CDR2 SVGEGT. CDR3 DNA: TGTGCCAGCAGTACCGGACTAGCGGGAGACGAGCAGTACTTC. It yields the protein CASSTGLAGDEQYF.

The chain combines TRBV7-2 with TRBJ1-3, with D unclear. Per the germline V gene, CDR1 is SGHTA and CDR2 is FQGNSA. The CDR3 has 18 residues. V was pared by 3 bases and J by 0 bases, with 18 bases between. CDR3 DNA: TGTGCCAGCAGCTTCTTTCCCCCTGACGGTTCCTCTGGAAACACCATATATTTT. Amino acid sequence: CASSFFPPDGSSGNTIYF.

The chain has TRBV11-2 and TRBJ2-2, with 8 bases aligning to TRBD2. Unmatched junction bases numbered 12, after V lost 6 bases and J lost 3 bases. The CDR3 covers 17 residues. CDR1 is SGHAT and CDR2 is FQNNGV in the germline V gene. The CDR3 DNA sequence: TGTGCCAGCAGATCTCCTGGCGGGGGGACCCACACCGGGGAGCTGTTTTTT. Its translation is CASRSPGGGTHTGELFF.

The V call is TRBV27, the J call TRBJ2-1; D gene uncertain. Germline-derived CDR1 and CDR2 are MNHEY and SMNVEV (reference sequence). The V end was cut by 5 bases, the J end by 2 bases, with 28 bases between. The CDR3 is 20 amino acids. CDR3 sequence: CASSPSPSASWPVAYNEQFF. The CDR3 bases are TGTGCCAGCAGTCCCTCCCCCTCCGCAAGTTGGCCGGTGGCCTACAATGAGCAGTTCTTC.

V is TRBV5-1 and J is TRBJ2-3; D may be TRBD2 (7 bases). The CDR3 is made up of 20 amino acids. Looked up from germline, CDR1 is SGHRS and CDR2 is YFSETQ. Trimming shortened V by 1 base and J by 2 bases, and 26 bases separated the two germline ends. DNA for the CDR3: TGCGCCAGCAGCTTGCCCACCTACGGGGGGCGCCCCCCGGACACAGATACGCAGTATTTT. Protein sequence: CASSLPTYGGRPPDTDTQYF.

This chain uses TRBV3-1 (or the pseudogene TRBV3-2) with TRBJ1-1; 8 bases fit TRBD1. From germline, CDR1 is LGHDT and CDR2 YNNKEL (reference sequence). V shed 0 bases, J shed 5 bases, and the junction held 5 bases outside the gene matches. The CDR3 is 15 residues long. The CDR3 nucleotides read TGTGCCAGCAGCCAAGAAGGCAGGGGGCATACTGAAGCTTTCTTT. It yields the protein CASSQEGRGHTEAFF.

The rearrangement links TRBV27 to TRBJ2-4, with D possibly TRBD2 on 5 matching bases. The CDR3 runs to 16 residues. The V end lost 3 bases, the J end lost 3 bases, and 15 bases lay between the germline ends. Germline values: CDR1 MNHEY, CDR2 SMNVEV (reference sequence). DNA of the CDR3: TGTGCCAGCAGTTTTGTGGGAGCGACCGGCAAAAACATTCAGTACTTC. The encoded protein is CASSFVGATGKNIQYF.

This chain links TRBV18 with TRBJ2-3, with no clear D. Trimming left V 6 bases short and J 0 bases short, with 19 bases between. Germline V lookup: CDR1 KGHSH, CDR2 LQKENI. This CDR3 region has 17 residues. CDR3: CASSPESGRTSTDTQYF. The DNA of the CDR3 is TGTGCCAGCTCCCCCGAGTCTGGTCGAACTAGCACAGATACGCAGTATTTT.

The rearrangement joins TRBV19 to TRBJ1-2, with TRBD1 as a possible D gene (5 bases). There are 14 residues in the CDR3. Trimming stripped 0 bases from V and 4 bases from J, with 9 bases between. CDR1 is LNHDA and CDR2 is SQIVND in the germline V gene (reference sequence). The CDR3 region has the DNA TGTGCCAGTAGTATAGAGCTCGGGGGCTATGGCTACACCTTC. Protein product: CASSIELGGYGYTF.

This chain links TRBV10-3 with TRBJ1-1; the D is unclear. V lost 10 bases, J lost 2 bases, and 14 bases lay in between. Per germline, CDR1 ENHRY and CDR2 SYGVKD. The CDR3 is 13 residues long. The CDR3 reads CATEPRPNTEAFF. The CDR3 DNA sequence: TGTGCCACCGAACCTCGACCCAACACTGAAGCTTTCTTT.